This TCR beta chain is drawn from a study of shared clonotypes between healthy human individuals. The overall study: Donors consisted of two women and a few men between 18 and 49. Study-wide points: A small donor pool kept down the genetic and exposure-history diversity that was represented.

For this clone: Its antigen is still unknown. The germline gene is not matched at one end of the junction; a read error may be the cause.

Profiled with immunoSEQ multiplex PCR; TCRdb holds only in-frame clones, not every one. Here the sample spans around 1.1 million clones, 60% to 85% being singletons. Germline loops: CDR1 MGHDK, CDR2 SYGVNS. This CDR3 has 16 amino acids. The clonotype originates from a man aged 18 to 35 in good health. Some clones in this sample may be carry-over from other donors' samples. The chain joins TRBV25-1 to TRBJ2-7; 9 bases are shared with TRBD2. Sequencing was carried out using memory CD4+ T cells from PBMCs. The subset was: CD45RA-negative fraction. The CDR3, as DNA: TGTGCCAGCAGTGACTCCTCCCCCCCTAGCGGGGAATCCTCGCACTTC. Its protein product is CASSDSSPPSGESSHF.